The source of this T cell receptor (beta chain) is a study of T cell responses to AZD1222 COVID-19 vaccine. General observations from the study: Donors were mostly white British, more females; clonal diversity possibly underestimated.

Comments on this clone: Its antigen is undetermined.

Trimming took off 1 base at V and 4 bases at J, with 10 bases between the two ends. The germline CDR1 and CDR2 sequences are SGHTA and FQGNSA. CDR3 length equals 14 residues. Some clones are missing from TCRdb's copy, which holds only in-frame ones; the method was immunoSEQ multiplex PCR. The repertoire has about 140,000 clones, around nine tenths of them found once; the top ten carry approximately 3%. Second-dose recipients at about 4 or about 12 weeks were treated as one pooled group. Specimen: peripheral blood, collected 28 days after the second AZD1222 dose. The genes are TRBV7-2 and TRBJ1-2, with D unresolved. The receptor was derived from an adult who received the AZD1222 COVID-19 vaccine. CDR3 DNA sequence: TGTGCCAGCAGCTTAGATCCAGACTTCTATGGCTACACCTTC. This encodes CASSLDPDFYGYTF. Full variable domain (missing parts from reference TRBV7-2 and TRBJ1-2): GAGVSQSPSNKVTEKGKDVELRCDPISGHTALYWYRQSLGQGLEFLIYFQGNSAPDKSGLPSDRFSAERTGGSVSTLTIQRTQQEDSAVYLCASSLDPDFYGYTFGSGTRLTVV.